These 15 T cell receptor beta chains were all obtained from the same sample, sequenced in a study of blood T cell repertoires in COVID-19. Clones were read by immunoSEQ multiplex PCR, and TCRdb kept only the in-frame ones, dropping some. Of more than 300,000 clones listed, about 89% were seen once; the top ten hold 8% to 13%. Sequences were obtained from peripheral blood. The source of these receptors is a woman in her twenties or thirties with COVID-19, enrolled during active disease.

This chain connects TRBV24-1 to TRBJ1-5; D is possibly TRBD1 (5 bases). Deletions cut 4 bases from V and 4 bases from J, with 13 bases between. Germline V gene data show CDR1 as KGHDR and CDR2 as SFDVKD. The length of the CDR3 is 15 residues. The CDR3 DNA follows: TGTGCCACCAGTGACACGGACGGGGGAAATCAGCCCCAGCATTTT. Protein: CATSDTDGGNQPQHF.

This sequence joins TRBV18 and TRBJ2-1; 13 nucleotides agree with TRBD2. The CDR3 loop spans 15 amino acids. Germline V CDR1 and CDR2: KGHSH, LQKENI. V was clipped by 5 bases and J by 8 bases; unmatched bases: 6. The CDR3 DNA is TGTGCCAGCTCAGTACGGACTAGCGGGAGCGATGAGCAGTTCTTC. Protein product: CASSVRTSGSDEQFF.

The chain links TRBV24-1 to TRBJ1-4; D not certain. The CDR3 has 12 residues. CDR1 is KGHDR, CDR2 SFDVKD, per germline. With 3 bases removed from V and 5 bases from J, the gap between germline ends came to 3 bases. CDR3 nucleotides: TGTGCCACCAGTGATCTGAATGAAAAACTGTTTTTT. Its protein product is CATSDLNEKLFF.

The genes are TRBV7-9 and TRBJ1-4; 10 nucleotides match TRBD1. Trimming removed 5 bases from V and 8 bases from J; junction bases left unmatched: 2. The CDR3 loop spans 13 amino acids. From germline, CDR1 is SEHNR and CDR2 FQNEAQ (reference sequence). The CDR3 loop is CASSMGQGEKLFF. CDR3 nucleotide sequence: TGTGCCAGCAGCATGGGACAGGGGGAAAAACTGTTTTTT.

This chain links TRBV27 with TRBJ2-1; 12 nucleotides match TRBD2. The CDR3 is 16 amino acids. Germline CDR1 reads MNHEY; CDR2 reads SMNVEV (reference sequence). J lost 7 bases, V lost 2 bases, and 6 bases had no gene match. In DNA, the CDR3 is TGTGCCAGCAGTTTACGGCTAGCGGGAGGGTGGAATGAGCAGTTCTTC. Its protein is CASSLRLAGGWNEQFF.

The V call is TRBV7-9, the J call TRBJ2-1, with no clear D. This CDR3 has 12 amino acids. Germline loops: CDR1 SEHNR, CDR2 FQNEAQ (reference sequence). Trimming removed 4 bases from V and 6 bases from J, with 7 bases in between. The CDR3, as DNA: TGTGCCAGCAGCTCCTCGGGCAATGAGCAGTTCTTC. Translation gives CASSSSGNEQFF. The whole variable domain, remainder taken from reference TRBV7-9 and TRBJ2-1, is DTGVSQNPRHKITKRGQNVTFRCDPISEHNRLYWYRQTLGQGPEFLTYFQNEAQLEKSRLLSDRFSAERPKGSFSTLEIQRTEQGDSAMYLCASSSSGNEQFFGPGTRLTVL.

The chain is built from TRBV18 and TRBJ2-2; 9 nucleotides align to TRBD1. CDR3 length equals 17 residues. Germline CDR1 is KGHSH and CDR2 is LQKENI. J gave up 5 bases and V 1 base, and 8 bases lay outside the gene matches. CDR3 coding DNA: TGTGCCAGCTCACCACGGGGAGGACAGGGGACAACCGGGGAGCTGTTTTTT. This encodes CASSPRGGQGTTGELFF.

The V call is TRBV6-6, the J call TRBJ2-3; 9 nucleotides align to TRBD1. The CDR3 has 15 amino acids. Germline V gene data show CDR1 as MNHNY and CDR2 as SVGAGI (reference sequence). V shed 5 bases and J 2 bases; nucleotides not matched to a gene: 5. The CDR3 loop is CASSTTGGHTDTQYF. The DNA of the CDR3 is TGTGCCAGCAGTACCACAGGGGGCCACACAGATACGCAGTATTTT.

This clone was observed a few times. DNA of the CDR3: TGTGCCATCAGTGAGTCGAACAGGGCGAAAAAACTGTTTTTT. This translates into CAISESNRAKKLFF. This rearrangement joins TRBV10-3 to TRBJ1-4; D might be TRBD1 (6 bases). This CDR3 comprises 14 residues. V lost 0 bases to trimming and J lost 9 bases, with 11 bases between them. The V gene's germline CDR1 is ENHRY and CDR2 SYGVKD.

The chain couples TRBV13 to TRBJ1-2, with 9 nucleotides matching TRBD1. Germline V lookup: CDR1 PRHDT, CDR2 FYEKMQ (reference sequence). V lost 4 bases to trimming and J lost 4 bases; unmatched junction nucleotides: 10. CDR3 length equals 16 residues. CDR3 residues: CASSSVGQGRRYGYTF. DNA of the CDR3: TGTGCCAGCAGCTCCGTGGGACAGGGACGGCGCTATGGCTACACCTTC.

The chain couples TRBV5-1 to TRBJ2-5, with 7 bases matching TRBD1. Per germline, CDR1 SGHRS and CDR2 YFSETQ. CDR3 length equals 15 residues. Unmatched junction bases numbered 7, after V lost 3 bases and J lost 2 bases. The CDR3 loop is CASSYSGTAQETQYF. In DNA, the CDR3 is TGCGCCAGCAGCTATTCCGGGACAGCACAAGAGACCCAGTACTTC.

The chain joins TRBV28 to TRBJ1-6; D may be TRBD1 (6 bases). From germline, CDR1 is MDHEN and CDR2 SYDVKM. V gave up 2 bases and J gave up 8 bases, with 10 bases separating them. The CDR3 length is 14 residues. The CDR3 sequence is CASSLQGNYSPLHF. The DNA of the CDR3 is TGTGCCAGCAGTTTACAGGGGAATTATTCACCCCTCCACTTT.

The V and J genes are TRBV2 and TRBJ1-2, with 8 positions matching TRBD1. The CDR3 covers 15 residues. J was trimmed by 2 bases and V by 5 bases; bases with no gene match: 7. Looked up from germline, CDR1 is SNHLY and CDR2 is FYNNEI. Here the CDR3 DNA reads TGTGCCAGCAGTCTATGGACAGGGCGAAACTATGGCTACACCTTC. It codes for CASSLWTGRNYGYTF.

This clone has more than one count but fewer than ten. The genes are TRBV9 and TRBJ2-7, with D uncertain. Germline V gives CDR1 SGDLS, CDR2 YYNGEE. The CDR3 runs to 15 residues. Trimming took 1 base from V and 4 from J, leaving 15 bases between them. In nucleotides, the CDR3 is TGTGCCAGCAGCGTATCCTCGTTTGCAACTTACGAGCAGTACTTC. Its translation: CASSVSSFATYEQYF.

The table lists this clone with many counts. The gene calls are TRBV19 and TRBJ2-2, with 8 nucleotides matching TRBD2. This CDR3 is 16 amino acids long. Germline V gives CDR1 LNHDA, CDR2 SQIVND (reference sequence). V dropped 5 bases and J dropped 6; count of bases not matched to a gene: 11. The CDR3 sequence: CASSPGTRVSSGELFF. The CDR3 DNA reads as TGTGCCAGTAGTCCGGGGACTAGGGTTTCTTCCGGGGAGCTGTTTTTT.